This TCR beta chain was sequenced for a study of human T cells and chemical hapten exposure. Stated time point: patch test 2, 6 weeks after DPC sensitization. As to treatment: therapeutic diphenylcyclopropenone sensitization with weekly scalp DPC. Venepuncture was done earlier than the placement of each patch test. General observations from the study: There were significantly more large CDR3 similarity clusters among expanded TCRs than among controls. After DPC sensitization, TCRs above 1 in 1000 frequency showed no change.

Via MiXCR, TCRdb re-called the RACE reads, giving one row per CDR3 protein. The repertoire holds hundreds of thousands of distinct CDR3 sequences, with just under 6.5% as singletons. The table lists this clonotype with many counts. What it binds is not known. V gave up 0 bases and J gave up 10 bases, with 11 bases separating them. Germline-derived CDR1 and CDR2 are SGDLS and YYNGEE. The CDR3 spans 14 residues. The chain recombines TRBV9 with TRBJ1-6; D is possibly TRBD1 (6 bases). This material consisted of whole blood, taken in connection with sensitization to the hapten diphenylcyclopropenone (DPC). This clonotype originated in a woman aged 18 to 35 with alopecia areata. Some clones in this sample may be carry-over from other donors' samples. The CDR3: CASSVGAGVSPLHF. CDR3 in DNA: TGTGCCAGCAGCGTAGGTGCAGGGGTATCACCCCTCCACTTT.